This TCR beta chain stems from a study of T cell responses to AZD1222 COVID-19 vaccine. The CDR3 is 16 amino acids. The germline V gene has CDR1 SGHNT and CDR2 YYREEE (reference sequence). The V and J ends lost 0 bases and 8 bases, in that order; junction bases with no gene match: 6. Assay: immunoSEQ multiplex PCR; the TCRdb copy retains only in-frame clones and omits some. This table has about 42,000 clones, roughly 88% appearing once. The source of this sequence is an adult who received the AZD1222 COVID-19 vaccine. The gene calls are TRBV5-4 and TRBJ2-1; TRBD2 matches at 12 bases. The input for sequencing was peripheral blood, taken 28 days after the second AZD1222 dose. CDR3 sequence: CASSLGGLAGFYEQFF. The CDR3 nucleotides are TGTGCCAGCAGCTTGGGAGGACTAGCGGGGTTTTATGAGCAGTTCTTC.